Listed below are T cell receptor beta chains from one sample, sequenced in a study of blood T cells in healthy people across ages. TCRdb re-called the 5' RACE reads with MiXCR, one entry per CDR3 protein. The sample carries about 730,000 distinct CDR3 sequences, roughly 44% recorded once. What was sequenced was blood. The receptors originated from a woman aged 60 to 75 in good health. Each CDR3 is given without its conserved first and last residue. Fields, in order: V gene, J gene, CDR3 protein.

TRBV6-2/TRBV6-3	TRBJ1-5	ASSYLQGVGMNSNQPQH
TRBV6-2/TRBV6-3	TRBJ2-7	ASSYSRGLSTYDEQY
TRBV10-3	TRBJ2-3	AGGASGSSDTQY
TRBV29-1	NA	SVSSDPYNEQY
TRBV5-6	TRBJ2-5	ASSLETRVYNERY
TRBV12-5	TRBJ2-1	ASGLAKGQTYNEQF
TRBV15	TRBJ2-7	ATSRGGAGYEQY
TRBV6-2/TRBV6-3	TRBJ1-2	ASSPGSDRGLGGCT
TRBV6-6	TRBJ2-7	ASSYRDPTQY
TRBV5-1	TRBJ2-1	ASSHETDTHNEQF
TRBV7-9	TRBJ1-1	ASSVPGENTEAF
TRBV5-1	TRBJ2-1	ASSLAQGNWGNEQF
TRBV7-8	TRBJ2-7	ASSLTPSGGSEQY
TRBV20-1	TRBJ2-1	SATAGLAVLNEQF
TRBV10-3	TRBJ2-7	AISESRAGRDYEQY
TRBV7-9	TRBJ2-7	ASSAPSEVYEQY
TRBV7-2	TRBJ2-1	ASSLRPGAGQDEQF
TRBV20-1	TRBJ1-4	SARAGLTNEKLF
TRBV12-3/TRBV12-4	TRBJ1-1	ASSPRRVSEAF
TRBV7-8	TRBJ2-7	ASSPPGAGAYEQY
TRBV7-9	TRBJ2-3	ASSWSRGEKADTQY
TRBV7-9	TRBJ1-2	ASSYDTYGYT
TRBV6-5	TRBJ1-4	ASSYSGMAGEKLF
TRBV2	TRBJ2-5	ASSETREETQY
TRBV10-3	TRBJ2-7	AISEGSSGPSSYEQY
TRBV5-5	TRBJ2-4	AGSPSVGNIQY
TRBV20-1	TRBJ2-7	SADYEQY
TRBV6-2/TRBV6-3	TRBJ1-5	ASSYSEGFQPQH
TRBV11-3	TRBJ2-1	ASGQGTEENNEQF
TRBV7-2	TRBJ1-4	ASSTRGHHEKLF
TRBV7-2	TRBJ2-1	ASSPIAGGPSEQF
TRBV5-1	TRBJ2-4	ASSVDGGAKNIQY
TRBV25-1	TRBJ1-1	ASKFGGNMNTEAF
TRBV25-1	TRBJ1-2	ASSDTSTGESYGYT
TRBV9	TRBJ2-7	ASSQGTDVTYEQY
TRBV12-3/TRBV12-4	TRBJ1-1	ASSPRGDTEAF
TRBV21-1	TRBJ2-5	APGEGVKETQY
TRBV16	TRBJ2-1	ASSRPPHEQF
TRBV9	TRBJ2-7	ASSVGGDRTYEQY
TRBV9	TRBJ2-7	ASSVEQGVIIYEQY
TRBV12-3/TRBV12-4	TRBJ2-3	ASSTAGTGGVDTQY
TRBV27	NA	ASTRAGRTYEQY
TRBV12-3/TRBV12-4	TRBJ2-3	ASSITTSGAGGGNTQY
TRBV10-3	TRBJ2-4	AISWGSGNIQY
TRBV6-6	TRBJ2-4	ASRTSGGLAAKNIQY
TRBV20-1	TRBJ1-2	SAGTGEDGYT
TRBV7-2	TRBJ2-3	ASSLGSSVTDTQY
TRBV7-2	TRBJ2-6	ASRPGLAGGTGANVLT
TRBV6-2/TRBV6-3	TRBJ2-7	ASSFRTADFGEQY
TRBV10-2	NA	ASSDPRGLETQY
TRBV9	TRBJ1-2	ASSAMGQGDYYGYT
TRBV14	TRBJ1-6	ACSPQGPLDSPLH
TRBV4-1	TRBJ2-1	ASRQNQGLAGYNEQF
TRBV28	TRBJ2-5	ASRVEETQY
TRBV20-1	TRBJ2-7	SGLAGGSYEQY
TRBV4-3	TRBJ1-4	ASSQEFRGREKLF
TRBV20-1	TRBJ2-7	SAREGSGAIYEQY